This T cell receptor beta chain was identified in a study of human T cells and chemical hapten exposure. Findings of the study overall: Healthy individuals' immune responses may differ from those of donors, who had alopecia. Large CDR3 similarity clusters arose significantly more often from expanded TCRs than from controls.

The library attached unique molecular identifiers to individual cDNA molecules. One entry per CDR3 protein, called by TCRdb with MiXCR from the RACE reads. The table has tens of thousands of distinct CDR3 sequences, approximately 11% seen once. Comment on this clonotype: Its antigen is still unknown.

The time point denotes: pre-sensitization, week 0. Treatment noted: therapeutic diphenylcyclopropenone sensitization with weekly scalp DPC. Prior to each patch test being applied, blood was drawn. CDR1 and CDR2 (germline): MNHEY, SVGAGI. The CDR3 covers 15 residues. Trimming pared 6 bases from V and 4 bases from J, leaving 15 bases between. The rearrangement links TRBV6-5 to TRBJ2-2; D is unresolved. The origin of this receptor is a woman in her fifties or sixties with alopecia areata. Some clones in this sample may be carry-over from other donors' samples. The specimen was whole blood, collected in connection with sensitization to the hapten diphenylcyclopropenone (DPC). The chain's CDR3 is CASSQDVRITGELFF. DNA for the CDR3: TGTGCCAGCAGCCAGGACGTCCGGATCACCGGGGAGCTGTTTTTT.